This TCR beta chain was documented in a study of blood T cell repertoires in COVID-19. Across the whole study: From T cells, B-cell-depleted T cells, or PBMCs came the material, which was cDNA or gDNA.

Repertoires were generated with immunoSEQ multiplex PCR, while TCRdb's copy carries only in-frame clones and drops some. The profile shows about 170,000 clones, almost 85% of them singletons. CDR1 SGHNT and CDR2 YENEEA come from the germline V gene. V was shortened by 1 base and J by 10 bases, with 14 bases between the two germline ends. The CDR3 is 14 residues long. Material for sequencing was peripheral blood. The chain joins TRBV11-3 to TRBJ2-1; D is perhaps TRBD2 (6 bases). The receptor's source is a woman of 80 years or more with COVID-19, enrolled during active disease. CDR3 protein: CASSLAGLAGEQFF. DNA of the CDR3: TGTGCCAGCAGCTTAGCGGGACTGGCAGGGGAGCAGTTCTTC. Complete variable domain (other parts from reference TRBV11-3 and TRBJ2-1): EAGVVQSPRYKIIEKKQPVAFWCNPISGHNTLYWYLQNLGQGPELLIRYENEEAVDDSQLPKDRFSAERLKGVDSTLKIQPAELGDSAVYLCASSLAGLAGEQFFGPGTRLTVL.